The 32 T cell receptor beta chains below come from one sample, sequenced in a study of T cell responses to AZD1222 COVID-19 vaccine. Generated by immunoSEQ multiplex PCR, the TCRdb table keeps only in-frame clones and is missing some. The table lists about 110,000 clones, about nine tenths of them singletons. This specimen consisted of peripheral blood, obtained 28 days after the second AZD1222 dose. The receptors originated from an adult who received the AZD1222 COVID-19 vaccine.

This rearrangement joins TRBV7-9 to TRBJ2-7, with D hard to call. Between the trimmed V and J ends, which lost 5 bases and 4 bases, there was a span of 9 bases. The CDR3 is 12 amino acids. Germline CDR1 reads SEHNR; CDR2 reads FQNEAQ (reference sequence). This CDR3 is CASSMTQYEQYF. CDR3 bases: TGTGCCAGCAGCATGACACAGTACGAGCAGTACTTC.

CDR3 loop: CAAGLGDTQYF. The CDR3 DNA sequence: TGTGCCGCTGGGCTGGGTGATACGCAGTATTTT. The V call is TRBV27, the J call TRBJ2-3; no firm D call. The CDR3 has 11 amino acids. The germline CDR1 and CDR2 sequences are MNHEY and SMNVEV (reference sequence). Trimming pared 11 bases from V and 6 bases from J, leaving 12 bases between.

The V call is TRBV5-5, the J call TRBJ1-1; D call uncertain. Germline lookup yields CDR1 SGHKS and CDR2 YYEKEE (reference sequence). V gave up 4 bases and J gave up 4 bases, with 17 bases separating them. This CDR3 comprises 15 residues. CDR3 DNA: TGTGCCAGCAGCCCCCTCTCCTATTTAGGCACTGAAGCTTTCTTT. Protein: CASSPLSYLGTEAFF.

The chain couples TRBV19 to TRBJ1-6; perhaps TRBD1 as D (6 bases). CDR3 length equals 13 residues. V lost 7 bases and J 9 bases, leaving 13 bases between the germline ends. CDR1 and CDR2 (germline): LNHDA, SQIVND (reference sequence). CDR3 protein: CASNDRPTSPLHF. In nucleotides, the CDR3 is TGTGCCAGTAACGACAGGCCCACTTCACCCCTCCACTTT.

V and J are TRBV5-1 and TRBJ2-2; D is unresolved. Germline CDR1 is SGHRS and CDR2 is YFSETQ. V shed 9 bases and J shed 0 bases, with 3 bases lying between them. There are 11 residues in the CDR3. Here the CDR3 DNA reads TGCGCCACCACGAACACCGGGGAGCTGTTTTTT. Its translation is CATTNTGELFF. The entire variable domain, with the rest obtained from reference TRBV5-1 and TRBJ2-2, is as follows: KAGVTQTPRYLIKTRGQQVTLSCSPISGHRSVSWYQQTPGQGLQFLFEYFSETQRNKGNFPGRFSGRQFSNSRSEMNVSTLELGDSALYLCATTNTGELFFGEGSRLTVL.

This clone was seen just once. The chain links TRBV5-1 to TRBJ1-1; 9 nucleotides match TRBD1. After removal of 6 bases from V and 4 bases from J, the junction contained 7 bases not matched to a gene. Germline loops: CDR1 SGHRS, CDR2 YFSETQ. The CDR3 extends over 14 amino acids. The CDR3 bases are TGCGCCAGCATGGGAGGGGGACAGGGCACTGAAGCTTTCTTT. Its protein is CASMGGGQGTEAFF.

This clone is medium-sized (0.01 to 0.1%). V and J are TRBV6-1 and TRBJ2-1; 10 nucleotides agree with TRBD2. Trimming took 2 bases from V and 9 from J; bases not matched to a gene: 7. This CDR3 comprises 15 residues. Per germline, CDR1 MNHNS and CDR2 SASEGT. The CDR3 loop reads CASSEQAGGPGEQFF. DNA for the CDR3: TGTGCCAGCAGTGAACAAGCGGGGGGGCCCGGTGAGCAGTTCTTC.

The chain couples TRBV21-1 to TRBJ2-7; the D call in the table, TRBD2, was not verified against the DNA. TRBV21-1 is designated a pseudogene. CDR3 length equals 16 residues. In nucleotides, the CDR3 is TGTGCCAGCAGCAAAGTCGGGGAAAAAAGGTACTACGAGCAGTACTTC. Protein sequence: CASSKVGEKRYYEQYF.

The chain recombines TRBV10-3 with TRBJ1-1; 7 bases fit TRBD1. The germline V gene has CDR1 ENHRY and CDR2 SYGVKD. The CDR3 loop spans 14 amino acids. V shed 5 bases and J 1 base; nucleotides not matched to a gene: 4. CDR3 in DNA: TGTGCCATCAGTACGGGACAGCCGAACACTGAAGCTTTCTTT. Translating it yields CAISTGQPNTEAFF.

The CDR3 here is CASSLRFQNHQPQHF. DNA of the CDR3: TGTGCCAGCAGCTTGCGGTTTCAGAATCATCAGCCCCAGCATTTT. The V gene is TRBV5-6, the J gene TRBJ1-5; D remains unclear. The germline V gene encodes CDR1 SGHDT and CDR2 YYEEEE. V shed 1 base and J shed 5 bases, with 13 bases lying between them. This CDR3 is built from 15 residues.

This sequence joins TRBV7-2 and TRBJ1-3; D is uncertain. The CDR3 runs to 14 residues. Germline V gene data show CDR1 as SGHTA and CDR2 as FQGNSA. V lost 5 bases and J lost 0, with 8 bases in between. CDR3 in amino acids: CASSPGSSGNTIYF. As DNA, the CDR3 is TGTGCCAGCAGCCCCGGCAGCTCTGGAAACACCATATATTTT.

V usage is TRBV28 and J usage is TRBJ1-5; 9 bases map to TRBD1. Trimming at V came to 2 bases and at J to 6 bases, leaving 14 bases not matched to a gene. Germline V gives CDR1 MDHEN, CDR2 SYDVKM. The CDR3 runs to 18 residues. The CDR3, as DNA: TGTGCCAGCAGTTTAGAGGGTTTGGGGACAGGGCGGGTTCAGCCCCAGCATTTT. This gives the protein CASSLEGLGTGRVQPQHF.

The rearrangement links TRBV7-8 to TRBJ1-5, with TRBD1 matching over 7 bases. Losses at the gene ends were 5 bases for V and 6 bases for J; bases not matched to a gene: 7. Per germline, CDR1 SGHVS and CDR2 FQNEAQ. The CDR3 contains 14 residues. Here the CDR3 reads CASSPLGGSQPQHF. CDR3 nucleotide sequence: TGTGCCAGCAGCCCTCTAGGGGGCAGTCAGCCCCAGCATTTT.

The chain combines TRBV2 with TRBJ2-3; TRBD2 aligns across 9 bases. Germline V gives CDR1 SNHLY, CDR2 FYNNEI. This CDR3 region has 13 residues. With V trimmed by 9 bases and J by 1 base, 2 bases remained unmatched. The CDR3 DNA sequence: TGTGCCAGGTGGACTAGCGGCACAGATACGCAGTATTTT. Amino acid sequence: CARWTSGTDTQYF.

Concerning this clone itself: A read error may produce the germline difference seen at one junction end. The rearrangement links TRBV7-7 to TRBJ2-2, with D hard to call. The CDR3 covers 12 residues. Germline-derived CDR1 and CDR2 are SSHAT and FNYEAQ (reference sequence). Here the CDR3 DNA reads TGTGCTAGCAGGTCCGTTCCCGGGGAGCTGTTTTTT. Amino acids: CASRSVPGELFF.

The rearrangement joins TRBV15 to TRBJ1-2; 8 nucleotides agree with TRBD1. This CDR3 spans 12 amino acids. The germline V gene encodes CDR1 LNHNV and CDR2 YYDKDF (reference sequence). Trimming cost V 7 bases and J 6 bases; bases outside gene matches: 4. In nucleotides, the CDR3 is TGTGCCACCACTCAGGGGGCCGATGGCTACACCTTC. Its protein product is CATTQGADGYTF.

This clone was seen once. V and J are TRBV6-1 and TRBJ2-7, with no clear D. V was clipped by 3 bases and J by 1 base, with 13 bases between them. The CDR3 spans 15 residues. CDR1 and CDR2 from the germline V gene are MNHNS and SASEGT. The DNA of the CDR3 is TGTGCCAGCAGTGACCTGGCAAAACCTTCCTACGAGCAGTACTTC. Translating gives CASSDLAKPSYEQYF.

J is TRBJ2-4 and V is TRBV6-6; D may be TRBD1 (6 bases). Germline loops: CDR1 MNHNY, CDR2 SVGAGI (reference sequence). V shed 5 bases and J shed 0 bases, with 17 bases lying between them. The CDR3 is 17 amino acids. CDR3 residues: CASSRGGITIAKNIQYF. CDR3 nucleotide sequence: TGTGCCAGCAGTCGAGGGGGAATTACCATAGCCAAAAACATTCAGTACTTC.

This sequence joins TRBV5-4 and TRBJ2-3; 8 bases match TRBD2. V lost 4 bases and J lost 2; bases outside the gene matches: 6. This CDR3 spans 15 amino acids. CDR1 is SGHNT and CDR2 is YYREEE in the germline V gene (reference sequence). The CDR3 DNA reads TGTGCCAGCAGCCTGTATAGCGGGGTCACAGATACGCAGTATTTT. Residues: CASSLYSGVTDTQYF.

The gene calls are TRBV6-6 and TRBJ2-7; no reliable D call. There are 13 residues in the CDR3. V dropped 2 bases and J dropped 1 base, with 6 bases sitting between them. CDR1 and CDR2 (germline): MNHNY, SVGAGI (reference sequence). The CDR3 sequence: CASSYDGSYEQYF. CDR3 bases: TGTGCCAGCAGTTACGACGGATCCTACGAGCAGTACTTC.

The chain is built from TRBV6-5 and TRBJ2-5; the D call may be TRBD1 or TRBD2 (6 bases each). CDR1 and CDR2 from the germline V gene are MNHEY and SVGAGI. This CDR3 spans 13 amino acids. V was trimmed by 6 bases and J by 2 bases, leaving 10 bases between them. The CDR3 is CASRQGGQETQYF. DNA of the CDR3: TGTGCCAGCAGACAGGGAGGTCAAGAGACCCAGTACTTC.

The chain joins TRBV5-4 to TRBJ1-3; D not resolved. From germline, CDR1 is SGHNT and CDR2 YYREEE (reference sequence). This CDR3 contains 13 residues. V shed 2 bases and J shed 4 bases, with 7 bases lying between them. The CDR3 region is CASSLSSGNTIYF. CDR3 nucleotide sequence: TGTGCCAGCAGCTTAAGCTCCGGAAACACCATATATTTT.

The chain links TRBV6-5 to TRBJ2-7; no definite D call. From germline, CDR1 is MNHEY and CDR2 SVGAGI. This CDR3 spans 16 amino acids. The germline V and J ends were trimmed by 2 bases and 5 bases, with 19 bases remaining between them. In DNA, the CDR3 is TGTGCCAGCAGTTACCCCCCCAGGACCAGGAATGACGAGCAGTACTTC. Translated, it gives CASSYPPRTRNDEQYF.

The chain carries TRBV24-1 and TRBJ1-1, with a weak D call TRBD1 (5 bases). The germline gives CDR1 KGHDR, CDR2 SFDVKD. V was shortened by 7 bases and J by 6 bases, with 11 bases between the two germline ends. The CDR3 has 12 residues. The CDR3 is CATRGTSSEAFF. The DNA of the CDR3 is TGTGCCACCAGGGGGACCTCCTCTGAAGCTTTCTTT.

This clone occurred once. The rearrangement joins TRBV18 to TRBJ2-5; D call uncertain. This CDR3 spans 14 amino acids. CDR1 is KGHSH and CDR2 is LQKENI in the germline V gene. Trimming stripped 3 bases from V and 5 bases from J, with 13 bases between. The CDR3 DNA follows: TGTGCCAGCTCACCTCGCGGTCCCTCGGAGACCCAGTACTTC. Protein product: CASSPRGPSETQYF. Full variable domain (remainder filled in from reference TRBV18 and TRBJ2-5): NAGVMQNPRHLVRRRGQEARLRCSPMKGHSHVYWYRQLPEEGLKFMVYLQKENIIDESGMPKERFSAEFPKEGPSILRIQQVVRGDSAAYFCASSPRGPSETQYFGPGTRLLVL.

The rearrangement links TRBV7-3 to TRBJ2-3; 7 bases line up with TRBD2. Germline values: CDR1 SGHTA, CDR2 FQGTGA. Trimming cost V 4 bases and J 4 bases; bases outside gene matches: 5. This CDR3 is built from 14 residues. The CDR3: CASSSKGGADTQYF. In DNA form, the CDR3 reads TGTGCCAGCAGCTCCAAGGGAGGGGCAGATACGCAGTATTTT.

The chain couples TRBV4-3 to TRBJ2-2, with 9 nucleotides matching TRBD2. This CDR3 comprises 16 residues. With 3 bases clipped from V and 3 bases from J, the junction kept 5 bases outside the gene matches. CDR1 is LGHNA and CDR2 is YSLEER in the germline V gene. DNA of the CDR3: TGCGCCAGCAGCCAGGCGGGGGGGCGCTACACCGGGGAGCTGTTTTTT. Residues: CASSQAGGRYTGELFF.

The chain links TRBV5-1 to TRBJ2-7; D not resolved. The CDR3 covers 12 residues. Trimming left V 4 bases short and J 0 bases short, with 5 bases between. Per germline, CDR1 SGHRS and CDR2 YFSETQ. CDR3 DNA sequence: TGCGCCAGCAGCGCAAACTCCTACGAGCAGTACTTC. Amino acids: CASSANSYEQYF.

V usage is TRBV7-3 and J usage is TRBJ2-7, with TRBD1 matching over 7 bases. This CDR3 has 14 amino acids. J was trimmed by 6 bases and V by 2 bases; bases with no gene match: 7. Per the germline V gene, CDR1 is SGHTA and CDR2 is FQGTGA. CDR3 coding DNA: TGTGCCAGCAGCTTATCCGACAGGGCGGGCGAGCAGTACTTC. Residues: CASSLSDRAGEQYF.

The rearrangement uses TRBV4-3 and TRBJ1-2; no firm D call. V shed 3 bases and J shed 3 bases, with 14 bases lying between them. Germline CDR1 reads LGHNA; CDR2 reads YSLEER. The CDR3 runs 15 residues. The CDR3 DNA reads TGCGCCAGCAGCCATGCCCGGGCCTGGGACTATGGCTACACCTTC. Amino acid sequence: CASSHARAWDYGYTF.

V usage is TRBV5-1 and J usage is TRBJ2-7, with 7 bases aligning to TRBD1. Germline V gives CDR1 SGHRS, CDR2 YFSETQ. The CDR3 length is 14 residues. The junction had 5 bases not matched to a gene; V was cut back by 4 bases and J by 1 base. CDR3 coding DNA: TGCGCCAGCAGCAACTCGACAGGGTCCTACGAGCAGTACTTC. This sequence encodes CASSNSTGSYEQYF.

In its sample, this clone was seen a few times. V gene TRBV6-5 combines with J gene TRBJ2-4, with TRBD1 matching 7 bases. Germline V gene sequence: CDR1 MNHEY, CDR2 SVGAGI. Trimming at V came to 6 bases and at J to 9 bases, leaving 5 bases not matched to a gene. This CDR3 spans 12 amino acids. CDR3 amino acids: CASRSPGGIQYF. The CDR3 nucleotides read TGTGCCAGCAGATCCCCAGGGGGCATTCAGTACTTC.